What follows describes a single TCR beta chain. Its specificity is unknown. A multiplex PCR was run with 60 Vbeta primers and 13 Jbeta primers. Method: immunoSEQ multiplex PCR; TCRdb's copy keeps in-frame clones and lacks some. The sample carries approximately 140,000 clones, approximately 82% recorded once. This entry comes from a study of cytomegalovirus exposure and HLA in healthy donors. This CDR3 is 16 amino acids long. V shed 1 base and J 0 bases; nucleotides not matched to a gene: 6. The germline V gene encodes CDR1 LNHNV and CDR2 YYDKDF (reference sequence). Study conclusions and caveats: Beyond CMV serostatus, there was no information to go on about immune exposure. Per published accounts, TCR beta sequences correctly predicted the HLA-A and HLA-B alleles of most subjects.

The source of this sequence is a woman aged 40 to 50 in good health and CMV-seronegative. This rearrangement joins TRBV15 to TRBJ2-7; 7 bases are shared with TRBD2. The source material was PBMCs. In DNA form, the CDR3 reads TGTGCCACCAGCAGAGGTCTGCGGGAGTCCTCCTACGAGCAGTACTTC. It translates to CATSRGLRESSYEQYF.